This T cell receptor beta chain appears in the sequencing data of a study of blood T cell repertoires in COVID-19. Study-level background: Spain, Italy and the United States supplied samples that represented acute and convalescent COVID-19. Sample material is recorded as cDNA or gDNA derived from T cells, B-cell-depleted T cells, or PBMCs.

In the original analysis: Estimated nucleated cell counts came from reference gene primer amplification. Clones were sequenced by immunoSEQ multiplex PCR, and TCRdb holds only the in-frame ones, with some missing. The DNA gave D and trimming, while V, J and clone size come from that table. The table shows over 150,000 clones, with around 85% occurring only once. Germline V CDR1 and CDR2: SEHNR, FQNEAQ (reference sequence). V shed 3 bases, J shed 5 bases, and the junction held 20 bases outside the gene matches. The CDR3 totals 19 residues. Sequencing input: peripheral blood. The chain couples TRBV7-9 to TRBJ1-1; 8 bases match TRBD1. This receptor was identified in a woman aged 60-75 years with acute or convalescent COVID-19. CDR3 residues: CASSFHLRTGIERSTEAFF. Here the CDR3 DNA reads TGTGCCAGCAGCTTCCATCTGCGGACAGGGATTGAGAGGAGTACTGAAGCTTTCTTT.